This T cell receptor beta chain was recovered during a study of blood T cell repertoires in COVID-19. Assay: immunoSEQ multiplex PCR; the TCRdb copy retains only in-frame clones and omits some. This table holds 350,000 to 500,000 clones, roughly 89% found once. Germline CDR1 reads SGHNT; CDR2 reads YYREEE (reference sequence). Trimming took 3 bases from V and 5 from J; bases not matched to a gene: 4. CDR3 length: 14 residues. J is TRBJ1-4 and V is TRBV5-4, with 7 bases fitting TRBD1. The sample taken for sequencing was peripheral blood. This TCR was recovered from a man aged 18 to 35 with COVID-19, enrolled during active disease. Here the CDR3 DNA reads TGTGCCAGCAGCTCCGACAGGGTGAATGAAAAACTGTTTTTT. Encoded protein: CASSSDRVNEKLFF. The variable domain in full, completed from reference TRBV5-4 and TRBJ1-4, reads ETGVTQSPTHLIKTRGQQVTLRCSSQSGHNTVSWYQQALGQGPQFIFQYYREEENGRGNFPPRFSGLQFPNYSSELNVNALELDDSALYLCASSSDRVNEKLFFGSGTQLSVL.